Included here is one TCR beta chain sequence, with context. This sample was included in a study of identical twins. The CDR3 sequence is 15 residues long. V was trimmed by 5 bases and J by 7 bases, leaving 18 bases between them. The germline V gene encodes CDR1 SGHDN and CDR2 FVKESK. TCRdb re-derived calls from the 5' RACE reads in MiXCR, one entry per CDR3 protein. The table records 420,000 or so distinct CDR3 sequences, less than 20% of them present only once. This chain links TRBV14 with TRBJ2-4; a possible D gene is TRBD1 (6 bases). This sequence was found in a man aged 45-65 years in good health. The sample taken for sequencing was naive T cells sorted from blood. DNA of the CDR3: TGTGCCAGCAGCACAACCTCCAGGGGCCGGAACATTCAGTACTTC. As protein: CASSTTSRGRNIQYF.